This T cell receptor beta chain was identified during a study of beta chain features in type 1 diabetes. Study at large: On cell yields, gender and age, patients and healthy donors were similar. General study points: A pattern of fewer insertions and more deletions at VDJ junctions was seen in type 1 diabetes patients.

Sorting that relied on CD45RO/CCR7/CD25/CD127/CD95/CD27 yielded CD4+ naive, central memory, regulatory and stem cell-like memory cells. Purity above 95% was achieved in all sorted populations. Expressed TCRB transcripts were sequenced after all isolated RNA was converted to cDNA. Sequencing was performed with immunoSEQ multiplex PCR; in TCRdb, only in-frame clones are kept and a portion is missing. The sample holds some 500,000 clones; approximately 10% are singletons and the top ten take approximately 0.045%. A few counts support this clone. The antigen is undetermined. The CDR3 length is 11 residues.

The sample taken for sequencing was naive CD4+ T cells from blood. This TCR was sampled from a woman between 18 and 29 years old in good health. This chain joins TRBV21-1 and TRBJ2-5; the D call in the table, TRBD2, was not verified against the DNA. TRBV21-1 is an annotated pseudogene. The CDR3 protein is CATPRKETQYF. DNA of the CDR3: TGTGCCACCCCTAGGAAGGAGACCCAGTACTTC.